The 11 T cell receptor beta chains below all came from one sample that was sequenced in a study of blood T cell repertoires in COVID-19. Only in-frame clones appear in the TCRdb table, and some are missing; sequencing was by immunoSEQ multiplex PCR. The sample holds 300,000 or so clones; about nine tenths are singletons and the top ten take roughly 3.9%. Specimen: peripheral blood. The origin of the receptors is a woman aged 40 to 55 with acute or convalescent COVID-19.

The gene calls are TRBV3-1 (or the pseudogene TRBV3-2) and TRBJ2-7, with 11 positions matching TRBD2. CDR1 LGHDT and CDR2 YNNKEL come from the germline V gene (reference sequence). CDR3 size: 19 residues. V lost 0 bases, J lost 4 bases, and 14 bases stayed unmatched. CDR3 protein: CASSQDPPGLAATGYEQYV. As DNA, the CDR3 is TGTGCCAGCAGCCAAGATCCCCCGGGACTAGCGGCGACCGGGTACGAGCAGTACGTC.

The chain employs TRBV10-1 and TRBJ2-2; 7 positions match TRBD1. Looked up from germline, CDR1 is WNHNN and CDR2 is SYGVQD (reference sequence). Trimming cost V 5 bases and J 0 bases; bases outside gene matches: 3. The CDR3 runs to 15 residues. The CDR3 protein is CASSPGTANTGELFF. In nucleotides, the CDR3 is TGCGCCAGCAGTCCCGGGACAGCGAACACCGGGGAGCTGTTTTTT.

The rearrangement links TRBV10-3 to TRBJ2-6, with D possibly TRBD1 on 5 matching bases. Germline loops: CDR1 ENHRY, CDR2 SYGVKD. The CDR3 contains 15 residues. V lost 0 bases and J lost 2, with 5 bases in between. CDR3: CAISESGAGANVLTF. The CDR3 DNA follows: TGTGCCATCAGTGAGTCAGGGGCTGGGGCCAACGTCCTGACTTTC.

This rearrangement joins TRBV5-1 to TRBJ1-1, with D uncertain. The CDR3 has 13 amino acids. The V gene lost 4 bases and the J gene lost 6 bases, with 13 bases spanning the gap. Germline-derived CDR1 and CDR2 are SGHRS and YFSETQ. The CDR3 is CASSPLSGAEAFF. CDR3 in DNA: TGCGCCAGCAGCCCCCTATCCGGGGCTGAAGCTTTCTTT. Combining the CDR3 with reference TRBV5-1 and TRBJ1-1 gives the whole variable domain KAGVTQTPRYLIKTRGQQVTLSCSPISGHRSVSWYQQTPGQGLQFLFEYFSETQRNKGNFPGRFSGRQFSNSRSEMNVSTLELGDSALYLCASSPLSGAEAFFGQGTRLTVV.

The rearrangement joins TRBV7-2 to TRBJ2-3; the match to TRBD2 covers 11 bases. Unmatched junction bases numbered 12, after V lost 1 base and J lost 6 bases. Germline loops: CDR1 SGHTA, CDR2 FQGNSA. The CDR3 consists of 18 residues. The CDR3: CASSLGSSGGFLRDTQYF. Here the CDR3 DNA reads TGTGCCAGCAGCTTAGGGTCTAGCGGGGGGTTTTTGAGGGATACGCAGTATTTT.

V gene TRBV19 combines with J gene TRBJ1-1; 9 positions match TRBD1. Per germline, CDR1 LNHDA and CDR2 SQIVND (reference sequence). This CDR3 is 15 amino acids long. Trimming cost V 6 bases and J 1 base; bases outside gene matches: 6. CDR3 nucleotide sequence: TGTGCCAGTAGGCCCGGGACAGGGCAGAACACTGAAGCTTTCTTT. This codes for CASRPGTGQNTEAFF.

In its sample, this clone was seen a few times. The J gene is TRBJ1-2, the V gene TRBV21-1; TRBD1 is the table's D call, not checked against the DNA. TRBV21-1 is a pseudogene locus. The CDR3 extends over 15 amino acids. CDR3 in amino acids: CASSKLRGQSYGYTF. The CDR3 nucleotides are TGTGCCAGCAGCAAACTACGGGGACAGAGCTATGGCTACACCTTC.

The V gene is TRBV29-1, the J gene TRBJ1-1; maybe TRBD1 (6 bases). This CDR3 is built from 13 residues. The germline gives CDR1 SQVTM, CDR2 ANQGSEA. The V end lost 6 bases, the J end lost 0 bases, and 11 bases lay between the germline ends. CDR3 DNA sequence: TGCAGCGTGAACGACAGGATGAACACTGAAGCTTTCTTT. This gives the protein CSVNDRMNTEAFF.

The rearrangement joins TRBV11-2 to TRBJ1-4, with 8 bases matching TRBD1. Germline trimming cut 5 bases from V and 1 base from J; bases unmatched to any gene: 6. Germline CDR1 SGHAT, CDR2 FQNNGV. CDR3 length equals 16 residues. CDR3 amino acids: CASSENRGVTNEKLFF. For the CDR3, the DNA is TGTGCCAGCAGCGAAAACAGGGGGGTAACTAATGAAAAACTGTTTTTT. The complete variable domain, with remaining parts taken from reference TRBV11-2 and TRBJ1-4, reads EAGVAQSPRYKIIEKRQSVAFWCNPISGHATLYWYQQILGQGPKLLIQFQNNGVVDDSQLPKDRFSAERLKGVDSTLKIQPAKLEDSAVYLCASSENRGVTNEKLFFGSGTQLSVL.

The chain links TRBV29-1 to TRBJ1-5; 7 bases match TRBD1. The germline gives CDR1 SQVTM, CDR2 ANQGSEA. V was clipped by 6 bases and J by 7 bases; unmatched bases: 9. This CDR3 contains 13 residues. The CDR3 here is CSVRQGFEQPQHF. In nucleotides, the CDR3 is TGCAGCGTCCGACAGGGTTTTGAGCAGCCCCAGCATTTT.

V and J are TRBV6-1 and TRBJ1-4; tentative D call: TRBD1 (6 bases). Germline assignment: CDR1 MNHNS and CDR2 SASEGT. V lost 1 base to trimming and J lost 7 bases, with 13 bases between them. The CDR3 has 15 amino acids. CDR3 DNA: TGTGCCAGCAGTGAAGGTCCGGGACAATTTGAAAAACTGTTTTTT. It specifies CASSEGPGQFEKLFF.